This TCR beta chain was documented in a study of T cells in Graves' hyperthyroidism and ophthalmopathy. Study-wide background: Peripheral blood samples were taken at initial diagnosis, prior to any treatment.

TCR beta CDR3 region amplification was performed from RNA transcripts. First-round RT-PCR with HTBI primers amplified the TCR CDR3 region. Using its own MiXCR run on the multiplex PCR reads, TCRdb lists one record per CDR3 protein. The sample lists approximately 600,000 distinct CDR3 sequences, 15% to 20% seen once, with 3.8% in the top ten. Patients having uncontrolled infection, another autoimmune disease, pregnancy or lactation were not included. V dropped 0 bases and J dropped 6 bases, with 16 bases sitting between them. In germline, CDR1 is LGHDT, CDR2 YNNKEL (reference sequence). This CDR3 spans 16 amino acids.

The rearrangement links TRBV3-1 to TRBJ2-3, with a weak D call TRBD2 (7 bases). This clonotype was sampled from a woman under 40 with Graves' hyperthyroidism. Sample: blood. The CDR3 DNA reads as TGTGCCAGCAGCCAAGATCGAGGGGGGGGACGGGATACGCAGTATTTT. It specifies CASSQDRGGGRDTQYF.